Listed below are T cell receptor beta chains from one sample, sequenced in a study of blood T cell repertoires in COVID-19. Assay used: immunoSEQ multiplex PCR; TCRdb lists only in-frame clones, some missing. The sample includes around 300,000 clones, approximately 86% of them seen just once. The sample comprised peripheral blood. Receptor source: a woman aged 45-59 years with active or convalescent COVID-19. CDR3s leave out the opening cysteine and the closing phenylalanine or tryptophan.

cdr3_aa	j_call	v_call
ASSLDRAGYT	TRBJ1-2	TRBV7-8
ASSPNLQEGQF	TRBJ2-1	TRBV5-1
ASSSTPRQNTEAF	TRBJ1-1	TRBV7-9
ASSTRLAGLTDTQY	TRBJ2-3	TRBV6-2/TRBV6-3
ASSPGLAGGPLYEQY	TRBJ2-7	TRBV9
ASSYSYRAEYGYT	TRBJ1-2	TRBV6-5
ASSSQDRSYGYT	TRBJ1-2	TRBV5-6
ASSTDRGNTEAF	TRBJ1-1	TRBV6-5
ASSPPGLQNTGELF	TRBJ2-2	TRBV19
ASSIIAGVLSYNEQF	TRBJ2-1	TRBV19
ASSPGQGGRNTIY	TRBJ1-3	TRBV18
ASSYSQAGGRY	TRBJ2-3	TRBV6-5
ASSGRSGDNSPLH	TRBJ1-6	TRBV6-5
ATSRDPFNQPQH	TRBJ1-5	TRBV15
ASSRDYGEAKNIQY	TRBJ2-4	TRBV3-1/TRBV3-2
ASSPWTGATGGNQPQH	TRBJ1-5	TRBV7-9
ATSGTGVGYGYT	TRBJ1-2	TRBV15
ASSWDRLAKNIQY	TRBJ2-4	TRBV28
ASSRDSYEQY	TRBJ2-7	TRBV2
ASSSTYNEQF	TRBJ2-1	TRBV5-1
ASSLRTDLEAF	TRBJ1-1	TRBV7-2
ASSLAVPNYGYT	TRBJ1-2	TRBV5-1
SASYPRGNYGYT	TRBJ1-2	TRBV20-1
SVAGTGDNQPQH	TRBJ1-5	TRBV29-1
ASQLNAGGDTQY	TRBJ2-3	TRBV7-3
ASSFESNQPQH	TRBJ1-5	TRBV19
AWSVGREGNTIY	TRBJ1-3	TRBV30
ASSSGYEQY	TRBJ2-7	TRBV11-2
ASSYSEGGAYEQY	TRBJ2-7	TRBV6-5
ASSPLSGSLNEQF	TRBJ2-1	TRBV4-1
SAKEYNEQF	TRBJ2-1	TRBV20-1
ASTPGLMDTQY	TRBJ2-3	TRBV7-2
ASSFLTGNYGYT	TRBJ1-2	TRBV28
ASSLPGFNYGYT	TRBJ1-2	TRBV28
ASSLEASGMGETQY	TRBJ2-5	TRBV5-1
ASSPGVSGSYNEQF	TRBJ2-1	TRBV7-8
AWDSVRGNTIY	TRBJ1-3	TRBV30
ASRPTSGSAGELF	TRBJ2-2	TRBV7-9
ASSTTSAISNEQF	TRBJ2-1	TRBV6-5
ASLGPYRGREKLF	TRBJ1-4	TRBV19
ASSSRTGAGSSYEQY	TRBJ2-7	TRBV5-1
ASSNRCGSYEQY	TRBJ2-7	TRBV21-1
ASSELGGLDGYT	TRBJ1-2	TRBV25-1
AWSNFQETQY	TRBJ2-5	TRBV30
ASSFAPVWTEAF	TRBJ1-1	TRBV7-8
ASSLGTGQYGYT	TRBJ1-2	TRBV5-1
ASSSGTLTPLH	TRBJ1-6	TRBV28
ASRDRAYNEQF	TRBJ2-1	TRBV19
ASSQDGRETQY	TRBJ2-5	TRBV14
SVRGINYGYT	TRBJ1-2	TRBV29-1
ASSTRTGLETQY	TRBJ2-5	TRBV6-5
ASSQGGARGHQPQH	TRBJ1-5	TRBV4-1
ASRGTGYFNEQY	TRBJ2-7	TRBV19
ASSLVPDSYPYEQY	TRBJ2-7	TRBV5-1
ASSKSGRDRVNTEAF	TRBJ1-1	TRBV18
ASSTLQNNEQF	TRBJ2-1	TRBV19
ASSLAQGGSYNEQF	TRBJ2-1	TRBV5-1
ASSLDSLAAPYEQY	TRBJ2-7	TRBV5-4